What follows describes a single T cell receptor (beta chain). What it recognizes is unknown. The data stem from a study of regulatory T cells in long-lasting Graves disease. Study-wide findings and caveats: Persistent disease showed a preference for TRBV28, TRBJ1-2 and TRBJ2-5.

Time point defined: persistent/refractory GD, antithyroid drugs over 5 years with positive TRAb. PBMC RNA was the source of the TCR library. The length of the CDR3 is 14 residues. Germline CDR1 is SGHDT and CDR2 is YYEEEE. V was shortened by 1 base and J by 3 bases, with 11 bases between the two germline ends. Investigators prepared the TCR beta libraries by applying iRepertoire HTBI primers and Arm-PCR of CDR3 regions. TCRdb passed the multiplex PCR reads through MiXCR, listing each CDR3 protein once. Here the sample spans nearly 350,000 distinct CDR3 sequences, around a fifth being singletons. The receptor comes from a female donor with Graves disease. The rearrangement links TRBV5-6 to TRBJ2-7; maybe TRBD1 (6 bases). The sample in question was peripheral blood mononuclear cells (PBMCs), obtained when the disease was refractory, from a patient treated with antithyroid drugs. Here the CDR3 reads CASSLWDTIYEQYF. CDR3 sequence (DNA): TGTGCCAGCAGCTTGTGGGACACTATCTACGAGCAGTACTTC. The variable domain in full, with the rest retrieved from reference TRBV5-6 and TRBJ2-7, is DAGVTQSPTHLIKTRGQQVTLRCSPKSGHDTVSWYQQALGQGPQFIFQYYEEEERQRGNFPDRFSGHQFPNYSSELNVNALLLGDSALYLCASSLWDTIYEQYFGPGTRLTVT.